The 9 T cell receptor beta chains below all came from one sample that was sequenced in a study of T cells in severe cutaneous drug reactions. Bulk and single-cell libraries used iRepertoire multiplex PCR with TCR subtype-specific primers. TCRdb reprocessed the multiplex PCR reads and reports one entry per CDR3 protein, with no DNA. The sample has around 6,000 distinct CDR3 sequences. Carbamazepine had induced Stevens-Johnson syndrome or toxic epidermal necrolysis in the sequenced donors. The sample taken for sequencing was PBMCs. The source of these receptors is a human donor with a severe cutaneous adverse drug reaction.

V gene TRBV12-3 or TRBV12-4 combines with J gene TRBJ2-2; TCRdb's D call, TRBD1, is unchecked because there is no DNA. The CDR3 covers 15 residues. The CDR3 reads CASSHRGRGTEELFF.

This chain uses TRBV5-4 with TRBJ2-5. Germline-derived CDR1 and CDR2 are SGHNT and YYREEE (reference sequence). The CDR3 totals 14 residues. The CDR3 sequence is CASSKGAYQETQYF. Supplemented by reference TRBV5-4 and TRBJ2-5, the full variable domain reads ETGVTQSPTHLIKTRGQQVTLRCSSQSGHNTVSWYQQALGQGPQFIFQYYREEENGRGNFPPRFSGLQFPNYSSELNVNALELDDSALYLCASSKGAYQETQYFGPGTRLLVL.

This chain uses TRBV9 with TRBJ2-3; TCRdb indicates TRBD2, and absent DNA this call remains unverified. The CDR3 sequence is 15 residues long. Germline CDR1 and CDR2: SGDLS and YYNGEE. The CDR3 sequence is CASSVGGSMTDTQYF.

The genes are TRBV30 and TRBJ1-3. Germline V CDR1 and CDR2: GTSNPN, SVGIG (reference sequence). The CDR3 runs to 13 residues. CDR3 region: CAWRVKAGNTIYF.

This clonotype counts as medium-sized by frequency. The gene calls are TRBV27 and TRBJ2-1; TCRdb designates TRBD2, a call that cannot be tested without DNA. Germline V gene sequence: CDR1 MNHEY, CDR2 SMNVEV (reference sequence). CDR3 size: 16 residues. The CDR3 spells CASSFLGLAAYNEQFF.

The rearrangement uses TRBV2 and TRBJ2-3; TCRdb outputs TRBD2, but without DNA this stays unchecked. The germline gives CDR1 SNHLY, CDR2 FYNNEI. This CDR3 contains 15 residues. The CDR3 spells CASSESRAHTDTQYF.

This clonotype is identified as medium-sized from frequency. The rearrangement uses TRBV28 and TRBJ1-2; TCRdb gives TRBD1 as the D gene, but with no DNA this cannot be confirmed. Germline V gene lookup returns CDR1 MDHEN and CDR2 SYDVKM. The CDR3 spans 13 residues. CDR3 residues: CASTERGNGGYTF.

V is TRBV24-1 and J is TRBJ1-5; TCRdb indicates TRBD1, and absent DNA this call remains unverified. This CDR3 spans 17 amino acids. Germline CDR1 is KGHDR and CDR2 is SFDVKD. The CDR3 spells CATSDSTARYSNQPQHF.

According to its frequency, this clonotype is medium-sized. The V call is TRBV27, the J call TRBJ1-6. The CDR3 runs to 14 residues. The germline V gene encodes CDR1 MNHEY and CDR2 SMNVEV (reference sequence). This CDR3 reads CASSLLGRNSPLHF.